One T cell receptor (beta chain) is described in this entry. What it binds is unknown. This record belongs to a study of shared clonotypes between healthy human individuals. Memory CD4+ cells were the fraction left after CD45RA+ naive selection. This CDR3 has 12 residues. Trimming took 4 bases from V and 6 from J, leaving 7 bases between them. Looked up from germline, CDR1 is SGHKS and CDR2 is YYEKEE (reference sequence). Sorted-subset replicate PCRs used 150 to 250 ng of genomic DNA. This amount corresponded to tens of thousands of T cell genomes. The assay was immunoSEQ multiplex PCR, and TCRdb's table has in-frame clones only and misses some. The sample holds around 1,000,000 clones; about 80% are singletons and the top ten take more than 0.85%. General observations from the study: Estimated richness values were generally larger in naive subsets than in memory subsets. In several donors, around 5% of naive CD4 clonotypes appeared in common.

This chain links TRBV5-5 with TRBJ2-2; D is ambiguous. This sequence was found in a man aged 18 to 29 in good health. Some clones in this sample may be carry-over from other donors' samples. Input material: memory CD4+ T cells from PBMCs. Subset: CD45RA-negative fraction. The CDR3 sequence is CASSPNSGELFF. As DNA, the CDR3 is TGTGCCAGCAGCCCAAACTCCGGGGAGCTGTTTTTT.